This T cell receptor beta chain was obtained from a study of T cells after yellow fever vaccination (dated by TCRdb to about 2019). As for the study more broadly: The SMART-Seq v4 Ultra Low Input RNA kit was used to prepare libraries from fractions with low cell numbers. Blood samples were taken at several timepoints before and after primary and secondary immunization, and bulk PBMC replicates and cell subsets were isolated. Two healthy male donors made up the cohort, one aged 18 to 30 years and the other aged 30 to 39 years. Bulk TCR alpha and beta repertoires were sequenced longitudinally to track T-cell clones before and after primary and booster YFV17D yellow fever vaccination.

The investigation overall reported the following: A small fraction of clonotypes showed up in both the CD4 and CD8 compartments, probably as a result of convergent recombination. The secondary T-cell response was weaker than the primary response but faster, peaking on day 5 instead of day 15. The study included only two donors, which limits how far the findings can be generalized. Computational filtering was required because FACS-sorted repertoires could contain abundant contaminating clonotypes from the bulk population. After the booster, most of the clones that had expanded following primary vaccination were detected again (around 97% of CD4 and around 88% of CD8), which suggests that memory was broadly maintained.

Including the terminal cysteine and phenylalanine, the CDR3 comprises 15 residues. The read is trimmed to its CDR3 DNA, 45 bases read in frame from base 1. V is trimmed back by 2 bases and J by 7 bases, and the junction contains 11 bases that no gene match accounts for. Taken from the germline V gene, the CDR1 and CDR2 loops are SGHTA and FQGNSA. Synthesis of TCR cDNA relied on 5'RACE template switching, a step that introduced a universal primer site along with unique molecular identifiers. cDNA synthesis was primed from both the TCR alpha and TCR beta constant segments. Two PCR steps were used to amplify libraries, with sample barcodes and sequencing adapters being added in the second step. Sequencing of libraries was done on Illumina HiSeq 2500 (2x100 bp) or NovaSeq (2x150 bp). As for the authors' bioinformatics: Demultiplexing of reads and collapsing into UMI consensus sequences were performed with MIGEC, and V(D)J alignment was carried out with MiXCR. Clonotypes responding to the vaccine were identified with edgeR on replicate PBMC samples, with the criteria of FDR below 0.01 and a log2 fold change above 5 up to day 15. Bulk clonotypes were assigned CD4 or CD8 identity according to which sequenced CD4 or CD8 repertoire held them at higher abundance. Using fastp trimming at Q25 and MiXCR clonotype assembly, TCRdb reanalyzed the public sequencing data and kept in-frame beta chains. Each CDR3 protein gets just one entry, which takes the most common genes and DNA from the rows behind it. The V and J calls and clone size come from TCRdb's table, not from the authors' own analysis. Counted in this sample were approximately 550,000 distinct CDR3 sequences; roughly 12% of them appeared once. The top ten clones comprise about 14% of the sample.

This clonotype was counted at least ten times. No cognate antigen has been identified for it. Per-nucleotide qualities are absent, and no much larger clonotype sits a single base away. Sample treatment or condition, as interpreted from the label and publication: live attenuated yellow fever vaccine strain. At every blood-draw timepoint, two biological replicates of bulk PBMCs were collected. A standard Ficoll-Paque protocol was used to isolate PBMCs from peripheral blood. RNA was extracted with TriZol from bulk PBMCs, CD4 and CD8 fractions, and dextramer-positive and dextramer-negative fractions. The clonotype comes from a man aged 25 to 40 who received the YFV17D yellow fever vaccine. The chain was built from TRBV7-2 and TRBJ2-7; 7 nucleotides in the junction match TRBD1. Sequences were derived from PBMCs, sampled on the day of the yellow fever booster vaccination. The CDR3: CASSLTPGAGGEQYF. The DNA sequence is TGTGCCAGCAGCTTAACCCCGGGTGCAGGGGGAGAGCAGTACTTC. Reference TRBV7-2 and TRBJ2-7 proteins supply the regions before and after the CDR3; the full variable domain is: GAGVSQSPSNKVTEKGKDVELRCDPISGHTALYWYRQSLGQGLEFLIYFQGNSAPDKSGLPSDRFSAERTGGSVSTLTIQRTQQEDSAVYLCASSLTPGAGGEQYFGPGTRLTVT.